The next 8 T cell receptor beta chains were all read from a single sample in a study of T cells in localized non-small cell lung cancer. Profiled with immunoSEQ multiplex PCR; TCRdb holds only in-frame clones, not every one. The sample includes over 45,000 clones, approximately 77% of them seen just once. The sequences come from peripheral blood, collected before any cancer treatment. These receptors originate from a man between 40 and 70 years old with stage I squamous cell lung carcinoma.

The table lists this clone with a count of one. The rearrangement joins TRBV7-2 to TRBJ1-2, with D possibly TRBD1 on 6 matching bases. The CDR3 runs 13 residues. The ends were cut back, 4 bases at V and 4 bases at J, with 10 bases in the middle. The germline V gene has CDR1 SGHTA and CDR2 FQGNSA. As DNA, the CDR3 is TGTGCCAGCAGCTCCCGGGGGCTCTATGGCTACACCTTC. As protein: CASSSRGLYGYTF.

The chain is built from TRBV15 and TRBJ1-5, with a possible D match to TRBD1 (6 bases). Germline V gene sequence: CDR1 LNHNV, CDR2 YYDKDF (reference sequence). The CDR3 has 14 amino acids. V lost 1 base and J lost 4, with 8 bases in between. The CDR3 bases are TGTGCCACCAGCAGAGGGACAGAAAATCAGCCCCAGCATTTT. As protein: CATSRGTENQPQHF. Supplemented by reference TRBV15 and TRBJ1-5, the full variable domain reads DAMVIQNPRYQVTQFGKPVTLSCSQTLNHNVMYWYQQKSSQAPKLLFHYYDKDFNNEADTPDNFQSRRPNTSFCFLDIRSPGLGDTAMYLCATSRGTENQPQHFGDGTRLSIL.

Points on this clone: Other DNA variants within this sample encode the same CDR3. The CDR3: CASSVAGTGNQPQHF. DNA of the CDR3: TGTGCCAGCAGCGTAGCCGGGACAGGCAATCAGCCCCAGCATTTT. The J gene is TRBJ1-5, the V gene TRBV9, with 7 bases aligning to TRBD1. The CDR3 loop spans 15 amino acids. CDR1 is SGDLS and CDR2 is YYNGEE in the germline V gene. With 0 bases clipped from V and 2 bases from J, the junction kept 2 bases outside the gene matches. The variable domain in full, with the rest retrieved from reference TRBV9 and TRBJ1-5, is DSGVTQTPKHLITATGQRVTLRCSPRSGDLSVYWYQQSLDQGLQFLIQYYNGEERAKGNILERFSAQQFPDLHSELNLSSLELGDSALYFCASSVAGTGNQPQHFGDGTRLSIL.

CDR3 nucleotides: TGTGCCAGCAGCCCCGGGAAGGGCTACGAGCAGTACTTC. Its protein product is CASSPGKGYEQYF. The rearrangement uses TRBV2 and TRBJ2-7; D is possibly TRBD2 (5 bases). Trimming took off 6 bases at V and 3 bases at J, with 12 bases between the two ends. Germline V gene sequence: CDR1 SNHLY, CDR2 FYNNEI. CDR3 length: 13 amino acids.

The chain joins TRBV5-1 to TRBJ2-5; weak D call: TRBD1 (6 bases). The germline CDR1 and CDR2 sequences are SGHRS and YFSETQ. The CDR3 contains 15 residues. V was clipped by 3 bases and J by 2 bases, with 14 bases between them. This chain's CDR3 is CASSWGRAGQETQYF. The CDR3 coding sequence is TGCGCCAGCAGCTGGGGGCGGGCAGGGCAAGAGACCCAGTACTTC.

The CDR3 spells CASSFRDEKLFF. The CDR3 nucleotides read TGTGCCAGCAGTTTCAGGGATGAAAAACTGTTTTTT. J is TRBJ1-4 and V is TRBV28; tentative D call: TRBD1 (5 bases). Germline CDR1 reads MDHEN; CDR2 reads SYDVKM. This CDR3 is built from 12 residues. V was shortened by 3 bases and J by 6 bases, with 5 bases between the two germline ends.

The chain carries TRBV27 and TRBJ1-1; 9 nucleotides align to TRBD1. V was pared by 0 bases and J by 5 bases, with 4 bases of the junction left unmatched. Germline V gene sequence: CDR1 MNHEY, CDR2 SMNVEV (reference sequence). CDR3 length equals 15 residues. The CDR3 sequence: CASSLSGTGNTEAFF. The CDR3, as DNA: TGTGCCAGCAGTTTATCCGGGACAGGGAATACTGAAGCTTTCTTT.

The rearrangement joins TRBV9 to TRBJ2-1, with 8 bases lining up with TRBD2. The CDR3 covers 18 residues. The ends lost 0 bases at V and 4 bases at J; junction bases unmatched: 12. Germline V gene lookup returns CDR1 SGDLS and CDR2 YYNGEE. DNA for the CDR3: TGTGCCAGCAGCGTAGAAAGGTCCAGCGGGGGCCGGTACAATGAGCAGTTCTTC. It is translated as CASSVERSSGGRYNEQFF.